This T cell receptor beta chain was found in a study of blood T cell repertoires in COVID-19 (dated by TCRdb to between 2020 and 2021). About the study as a whole: The collaborator samples originated in the United States, Italy and Spain and spanned the acute and convalescent phases of COVID-19. The material from the prospective study consisted of cDNA or gDNA derived from T cells, B-cell-depleted T cells, or PBMCs. Deeply sampled blood TCRbeta repertoires from subjects exposed to, actively infected with, or recovered from COVID-19 were included in the dataset. The repertoires were released in a freely available public database intended as a resource for research on the immune response to SARS-CoV-2. The samples were drawn from the first 160 participants of the ongoing ImmuneRACE study and from 950 to 1,500 subjects provided by 6 global collaborators. Nearly every sample came with metadata listing a de-identified subject ID, COVID-19 status, age in years and sex. Where HLA class I and class II types were available, the types were taken from metadata supplied by the sample provider, not from assay-based typing.

In Seattle, one collaborating source enrolled patients while the infection was active and tracked those patients longitudinally over the course of disease. The collaborating institutions used their own protocols to collect whole blood in K2EDTA tubes. For TCRbeta analysis, collaborators shipped samples as frozen whole blood, isolated PBMCs, or DNA extracted from either of those sample types. TCRbeta CDR3 regions were amplified from genomic DNA using the immunoSEQ Assay, a bias-controlled multiplex PCR. For the original study's pipeline: Nucleated cell counts per sample were estimated from amplification of reference gene primers within the assay. Sequence reads were collapsed and filtered to measure the absolute abundance of every unique TCRbeta CDR3 rearrangement. For each sample, productive Simpson clonality was calculated as the square root of Simpson's diversity index over productive rearrangements. TCRdb carries this immuneACCESS record with in-frame sequences only. Its versions omit some clonotypes, under half of them owing to an unresolved V gene in the studies checked, with the rest unexplained. The DNA was the basis for D and trimming; V, J and clone size are from that table. The sample table contains roughly 380,000 clones; only one count was recorded for about 88% of them. The ten largest clonotypes hold 1.5% to 1.8% of the sample.

General findings and caveats noted by the study authors: How much clinical and demographic metadata was included differed by source and by participant, and the metadata was provided uncurated.

Via the germline V gene, CDR1 is MGHRA and CDR2 YSYEKL. From the cysteine up to the phenylalanine, the CDR3 has a length of 15 residues. Kept here is only the CDR3 DNA, which spans 45 bases and is read in frame from base 1. V loses 3 bases of germline sequence and J loses 1 base, and the interval between the two ends is 12 bases. A word on this clone: Its antigen is still unknown. Base quality data are lacking; no much larger clone is found one base away.

The sequence is built from TRBV4-1 and TRBJ1-2; the D gene is perhaps TRBD1, from 5 matching bases. This receptor was taken from a woman aged 40 to 50 with COVID-19, enrolled during active disease. The sample consisted of peripheral blood. The DNA reads TGCGCCAGCAGCCAGGGGTGGGGCGGTAACTATGGCTACACCTTC. The translation is CASSQGWGGNYGYTF.